A single sample gave rise to the 5 T cell receptor beta chains below, sequenced in a study of OX40 agonist ivuxolimab in advanced cancers. Sequenced by immunoSEQ multiplex PCR; TCRdb stores in-frame clones only, minus some. The top ten clones hold around 1.8% of a sample with tens of thousands of clones, about nine tenths of them seen once. Here the sequenced sample was CD4+ or CD8+ T cells sorted from blood, taken in a trial of the OX40 agonist ivuxolimab. All receptors come from an adult with an advanced solid tumor such as melanoma, head and neck, liver or kidney cancer.

V usage is TRBV7-3 and J usage is TRBJ2-1, with D possibly being TRBD1 or TRBD2 (5 bases each). Trimming stripped 1 base from V and 6 bases from J, with 16 bases between. CDR1 is SGHTA and CDR2 is FQGTGA in the germline V gene. The CDR3 is made up of 16 amino acids. The CDR3 sequence is CASSLNQGTAINEQFF. The CDR3 DNA reads as TGTGCCAGCAGCTTAAATCAAGGGACGGCTATCAATGAGCAGTTCTTC. Full variable domain (missing parts from reference TRBV7-3 and TRBJ2-1): GAGVSQTPSNKVTEKGKYVELRCDPISGHTALYWYRQSLGQGPEFLIYFQGTGAADDSGLPNDRFFAVRPEGSVSTLKIQRTERGDSAVYLCASSLNQGTAINEQFFGPGTRLTVL.

V gene TRBV7-9 combines with J gene TRBJ2-1; a possible D gene is TRBD2 (6 bases). The germline CDR1 and CDR2 sequences are SEHNR and FQNEAQ (reference sequence). The germline V and J ends were trimmed by 0 bases and 8 bases, with 14 bases remaining between them. CDR3 length: 15 amino acids. CDR3 sequence: CASSLAGAGTYEQFF. The CDR3 DNA reads as TGTGCCAGCAGCTTAGCGGGTGCGGGGACTTATGAGCAGTTCTTC. The whole variable domain, remainder taken from reference TRBV7-9 and TRBJ2-1, is DTGVSQNPRHKITKRGQNVTFRCDPISEHNRLYWYRQTLGQGPEFLTYFQNEAQLEKSRLLSDRFSAERPKGSFSTLEIQRTEQGDSAMYLCASSLAGAGTYEQFFGPGTRLTVL.

In this sample, this clone turned up once. The chain uses TRBV4-1 and TRBJ1-2, with TRBD1 matching 7 bases. CDR1 is MGHRA and CDR2 is YSYEKL in the germline V gene. V lost 0 bases to trimming and J lost 1 base; unmatched junction nucleotides: 8. The CDR3 has 17 amino acids. CDR3 DNA: TGCGCCAGCAGCCAAGACCCCGGGACAGCCTTTAACTATGGCTACACCTTC. Its translation is CASSQDPGTAFNYGYTF.

The V and J genes are TRBV25-1 and TRBJ2-3; 7 bases map to TRBD2. The CDR3 has 14 residues. From germline, CDR1 is MGHDK and CDR2 SYGVNS. Trimming at V came to 3 bases and at J to 1 base, leaving 1 base not matched to a gene. In DNA, the CDR3 is TGTGCCAGCAGTGATGGGGGGGGCACAGATACGCAGTATTTT. As protein: CASSDGGGTDTQYF.

The chain has TRBV21-1 and TRBJ2-7; the table gives TRBD2 as D, unverified against the DNA. TRBV21-1 is given as a pseudogene. CDR3 length: 16 residues. The CDR3 region is CASSKGDGRANYEQYF. CDR3 DNA sequence: TGTGCCAGCAGCAAAGGGGACGGGAGGGCTAATTACGAGCAGTACTTC.